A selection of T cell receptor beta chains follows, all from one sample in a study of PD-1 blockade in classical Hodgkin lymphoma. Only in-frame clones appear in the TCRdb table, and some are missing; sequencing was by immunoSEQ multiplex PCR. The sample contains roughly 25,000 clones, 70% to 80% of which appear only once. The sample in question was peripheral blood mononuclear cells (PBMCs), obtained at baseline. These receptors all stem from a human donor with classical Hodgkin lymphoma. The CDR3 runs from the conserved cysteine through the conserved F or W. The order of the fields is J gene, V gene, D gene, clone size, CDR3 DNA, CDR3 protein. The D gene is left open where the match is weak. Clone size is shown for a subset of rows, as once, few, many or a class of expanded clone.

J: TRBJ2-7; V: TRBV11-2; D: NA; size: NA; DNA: TGTGCCAGCAGCCACTCCTACGAGCAGTACTTC; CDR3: CASSHSYEQYF
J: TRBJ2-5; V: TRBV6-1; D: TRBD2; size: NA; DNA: TGTGCCAGCAGCCCGGGACTAGCAGGCGAGACCCAGTACTTC; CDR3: CASSPGLAGETQYF
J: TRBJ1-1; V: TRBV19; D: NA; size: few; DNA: TGTGCCAGTAGTATAGATCGCGACACTGAAGCTTTCTTT; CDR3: CASSIDRDTEAFF
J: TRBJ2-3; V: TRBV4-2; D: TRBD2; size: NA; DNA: TGTGCCAGCAGCCGACCCGTTCTGTTTGCGGGGGAGACAGATACGCAGTATTTT; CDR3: CASSRPVLFAGETDTQYF
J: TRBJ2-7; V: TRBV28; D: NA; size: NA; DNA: TGTGCCAGCTCAGACCCCTGGGGCGGGCAGTACTTC; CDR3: CASSDPWGGQYF
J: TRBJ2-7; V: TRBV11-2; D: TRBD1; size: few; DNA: TGTGCCAGCAGCTCCACCGGGACAGGTCACTACGAGCAGTACTTC; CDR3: CASSSTGTGHYEQYF
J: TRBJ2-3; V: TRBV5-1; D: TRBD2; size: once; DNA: TGCGCCAGCAGCTCAGGACTAGCGGGGGGGACCGATACGCAGTATTTT; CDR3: CASSSGLAGGTDTQYF
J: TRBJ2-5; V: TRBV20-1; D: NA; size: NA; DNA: TGCAGTGCTTCAACTAGCAGGGCCCAGTACTTC; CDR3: CSASTSRAQYF
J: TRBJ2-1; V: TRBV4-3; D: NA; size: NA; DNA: TGCGCCAGCAGCCAAGACACTAACTCCTACAATGAGCAGTTCTTC; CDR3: CASSQDTNSYNEQFF
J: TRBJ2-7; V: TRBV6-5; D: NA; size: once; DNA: TGTGCCAGCAGTTACTCGAGGGTCAAATACGAGCAGTACTTC; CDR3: CASSYSRVKYEQYF
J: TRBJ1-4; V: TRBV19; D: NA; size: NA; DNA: TGTGCCAGTAGTACCCGGGACAATGAAAAACTGTTTTTT; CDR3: CASSTRDNEKLFF
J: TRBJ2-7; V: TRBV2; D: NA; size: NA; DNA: TGTGCCAGCATGGGGACCTCGGTAGGCGACGAGCAGTACTTC; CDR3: CASMGTSVGDEQYF
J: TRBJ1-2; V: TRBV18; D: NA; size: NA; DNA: TGTGCCAGCTCACCACAGGGGATTTTAGACTATGGCTACACCTTC; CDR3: CASSPQGILDYGYTF
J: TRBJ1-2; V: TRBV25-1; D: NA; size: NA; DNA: TGTGCCAGCAGTGATCAGGGGAACTATGGCTACACCTTC; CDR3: CASSDQGNYGYTF
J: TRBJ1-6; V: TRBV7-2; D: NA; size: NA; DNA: TGTGCCAGCAGCTTACGGCCCCAGGGGAATTCACCCCTCCACTTT; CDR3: CASSLRPQGNSPLHF
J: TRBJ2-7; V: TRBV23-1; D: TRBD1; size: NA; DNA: TGCGCCAGCAGTCCTCCCGGACAGGAGAGCTCCTACGAGCAGTACTTC; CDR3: CASSPPGQESSYEQYF
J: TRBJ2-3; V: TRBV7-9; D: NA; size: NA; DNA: TGTGCCAGCTCCCCTCAGTCGGGCACAGATACGCAGTATTTT; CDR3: CASSPQSGTDTQYF
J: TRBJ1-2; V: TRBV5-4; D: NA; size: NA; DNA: TGTGCCAGCAGCTTGGAGGCACTGACTAACTATGGCTACACCTTC; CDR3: CASSLEALTNYGYTF
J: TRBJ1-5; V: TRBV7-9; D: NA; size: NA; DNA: TGTGCCAGCAGCAATAATGGCAATCAGCCCCAGCATTTT; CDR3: CASSNNGNQPQHF
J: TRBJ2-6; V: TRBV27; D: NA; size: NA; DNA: TGTGCCAGCAGTTCGGCCTCCGGGGCCAACGTCCTGACTTTC; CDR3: CASSSASGANVLTF
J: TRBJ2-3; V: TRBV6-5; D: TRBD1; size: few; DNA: TGTGCCAGCAGTTACTCGGGACAGGGAATCACAGATACGCAGTATTTT; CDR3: CASSYSGQGITDTQYF
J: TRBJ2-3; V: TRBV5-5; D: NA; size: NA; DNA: TGTGCCAGCAGCCCGCCGACTAGCACAGATACGCAGTATTTT; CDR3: CASSPPTSTDTQYF
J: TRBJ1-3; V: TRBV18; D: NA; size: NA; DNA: TGTGCCAGCTCACCATTAGGGGGCTCTGGAAACACCATATATTTT; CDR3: CASSPLGGSGNTIYF
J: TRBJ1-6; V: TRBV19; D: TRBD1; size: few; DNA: TGTGCCAGTACCCCTCGGACAGGCCCTCATTCACCCCTCCACTTT; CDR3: CASTPRTGPHSPLHF
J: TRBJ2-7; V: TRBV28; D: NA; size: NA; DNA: TGTGCCAGCAGACAACAGGGTACCTCCTACGAGCAGTACTTC; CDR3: CASRQQGTSYEQYF
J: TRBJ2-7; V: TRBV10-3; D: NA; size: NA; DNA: TGTGCCATCCGGACAGAAGTCTCCTACGAGCAGTACTTC; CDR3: CAIRTEVSYEQYF
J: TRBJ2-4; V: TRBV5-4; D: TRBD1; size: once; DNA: TGTGCCAGCAGCTTGGGACAGGGCAAGAACATTCAGTACTTC; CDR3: CASSLGQGKNIQYF